This entry concerns a single T cell receptor beta chain. Its matching antigen is unknown. The record originates from a study of cytotoxic CD8 clonotypes in ibrutinib-treated CLL. Libraries were prepared by immunoSEQ multiplex PCR; TCRdb keeps only in-frame clonotypes and omits some of them. The table records roughly 58,000 clones, 50% to 70% of them present only once. Broader study findings: Sample timing was unmatched between remission and later-progressing patients; lymph nodes unstudied.

Here the sequenced sample was PBMCs, taken at disease progression, from a patient treated with ibrutinib. The TCR comes from a human donor with chronic lymphocytic leukemia.

The CDR3 sequence: CACTQGPAYEQYF. The CDR3 DNA is TGTGCCTGTACACAGGGTCCGGCGTACGAGCAGTACTTC. This chain joins TRBV30 and TRBJ2-7, with D perhaps TRBD1 (6 bases). This CDR3 region has 13 residues. Per the germline V gene, CDR1 is GTSNPN and CDR2 is SVGIG (reference sequence). V shed 6 bases and J shed 4 bases, with 16 bases lying between them.